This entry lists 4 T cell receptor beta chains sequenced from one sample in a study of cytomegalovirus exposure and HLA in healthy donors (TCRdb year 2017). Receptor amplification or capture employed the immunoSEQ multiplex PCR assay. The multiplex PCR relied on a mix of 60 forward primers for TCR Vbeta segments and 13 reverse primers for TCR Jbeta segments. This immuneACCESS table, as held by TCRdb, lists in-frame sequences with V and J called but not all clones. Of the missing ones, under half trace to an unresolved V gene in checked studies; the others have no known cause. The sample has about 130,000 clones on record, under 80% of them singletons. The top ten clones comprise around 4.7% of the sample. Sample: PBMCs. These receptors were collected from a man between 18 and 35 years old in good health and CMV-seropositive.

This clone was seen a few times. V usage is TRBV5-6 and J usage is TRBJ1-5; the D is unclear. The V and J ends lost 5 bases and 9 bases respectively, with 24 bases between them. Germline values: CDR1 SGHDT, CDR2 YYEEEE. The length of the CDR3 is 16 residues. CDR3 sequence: CASSPRGGLPDGPQHF. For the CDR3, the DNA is TGTGCCAGCAGTCCCCGGGGAGGCTTACCCGATGGGCCCCAGCATTTT.

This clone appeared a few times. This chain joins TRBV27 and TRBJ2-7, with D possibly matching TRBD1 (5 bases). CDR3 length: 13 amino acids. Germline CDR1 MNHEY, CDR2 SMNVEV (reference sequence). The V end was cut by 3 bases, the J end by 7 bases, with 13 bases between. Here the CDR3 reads CASSFRSGKEQYF. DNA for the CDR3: TGTGCCAGCAGTTTCCGTTCAGGGAAAGAGCAGTACTTC.

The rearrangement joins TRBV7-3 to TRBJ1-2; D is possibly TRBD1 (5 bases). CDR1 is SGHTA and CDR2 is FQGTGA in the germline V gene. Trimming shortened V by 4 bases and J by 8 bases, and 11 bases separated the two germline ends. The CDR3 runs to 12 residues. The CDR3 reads CASSSSGFGYTF. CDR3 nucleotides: TGTGCCAGCAGCTCCTCAGGGTTCGGCTACACCTTC.

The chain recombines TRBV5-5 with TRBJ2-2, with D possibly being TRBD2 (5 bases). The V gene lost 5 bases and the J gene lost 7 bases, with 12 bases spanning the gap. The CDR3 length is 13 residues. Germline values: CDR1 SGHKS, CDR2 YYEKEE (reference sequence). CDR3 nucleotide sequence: TGTGCCAGCAGTACCGAGGGTAGCGGGGAGCTGTTTTTT. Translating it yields CASSTEGSGELFF.